The rows below give T cell receptor beta chains drawn from one sample of a study of shared clonotypes between healthy human individuals. The table came from immunoSEQ multiplex PCR; TCRdb's copy has only in-frame clones and leaves some out. The table has 2 million to 2.5 million clones, 90% to 95% seen once; the top ten hold around 0.4%. The sample consisted of naive CD4+ T cells from PBMCs. These receptors were collected from a man aged 18 to 30 in good health. Some clones in this sample may be carry-over from other donors' samples. CDR3s include the opening cysteine and the closing phenylalanine or tryptophan.

cdr3_aa j_call v_call
CASSERTSGTNEQFF TRBJ2-1 TRBV6-1
CASSPDRVNSPLHF TRBJ1-6 TRBV5-6
CASSFGGVTYNEQFF TRBJ2-1 TRBV7-2
CSVEQGVGTEAFF TRBJ1-1 TRBV29-1
CASSSPGLGGDYGYTF TRBJ1-2 TRBV28
CASALMETQYF TRBJ2-5 TRBV11-2
CGSGSYYKQYF TRBJ2-7 TRBV20-1
CASSLAPGGPWGQETQYF TRBJ2-5 TRBV7-9
CASSAYGGGPYEQYF TRBJ2-7 TRBV9
CASSLTIAGGGTGELFF TRBJ2-2 TRBV5-1
CASSLLVSAGGRQPQHF TRBJ1-5 TRBV28
CASSADLYNEQFF TRBJ2-1 TRBV11-2
CASSTAPTAAAGELFF TRBJ2-2 TRBV27
CASSFLANYGYTF TRBJ1-2 TRBV5-6
CASTAGGLNTEAFF TRBJ1-1 TRBV6-5
CASSLVMGGGYNEQFF TRBJ2-1 TRBV5-1
CASSTTGGTGNTIYF TRBJ1-3 TRBV28
CASSLEAGPREQYF TRBJ2-7 TRBV7-2
CASSYRGLRETQYF TRBJ2-5 TRBV6-5
CASSSGAGGRGTEAFF TRBJ1-1 TRBV5-1
CASSLFQDGYTF TRBJ1-2 TRBV7-2
CASSQMGDRIETQYF TRBJ2-5 TRBV5-1
CASSEGGRAYEQYF TRBJ2-7 TRBV6-1
CASSTGASSGNTIYF TRBJ1-3 TRBV19
CARGQRQGEETQYF TRBJ2-5 TRBV11-2
CASSLLGGNTGELFF TRBJ2-2 TRBV27
CASSLDSTSGNTIYF TRBJ1-3 TRBV5-1
CASSEVAPHSTVSTEAFF TRBJ1-1 TRBV2
CASSSDRTAATNEKLFF TRBJ1-4 TRBV19
CASSRTSGRAYNEQFF TRBJ2-1 TRBV28
CASSLGGYKNGYTF TRBJ1-2 TRBV7-9
CASSPSGTSAYEQYF TRBJ2-7 TRBV7-3
CASSRVSPKGDTQYF TRBJ2-3 TRBV18
CASEEGAGETQYF TRBJ2-5 TRBV11-2
CASSLLAGVYSNEQYF TRBJ2-7 TRBV7-8
CASSGGRELEQFF TRBJ2-1 TRBV27
CASSLDRGLPEAFF TRBJ1-1 TRBV7-9
CASSQAGTHVYGYTF TRBJ1-2 TRBV4-1
CASSVAGRGAINEQFF TRBJ2-1 TRBV9
CASSSGGPYQPQHF TRBJ1-5 TRBV25-1
CASSRGLGNTGELFF TRBJ2-2 TRBV7-3
CASSHGTGRETQYF TRBJ2-5 TRBV18
CSVKPDTKDGELFF TRBJ2-2 TRBV29-1
CASSSLGGWDEAFF TRBJ1-1 TRBV19
CASSLPFLGTQYF TRBJ2-3 TRBV5-1
CASSWDRGYTTTEQYF TRBJ2-7 TRBV19
CASSLSITDTQYF TRBJ2-3 TRBV18
CSAMGGGGQPQHF TRBJ1-5 TRBV29-1
CASSWTGTYEQYF TRBJ2-7 TRBV5-1
CAGTGMGTTNEKLFF TRBJ1-4 TRBV2
CASSSPGDPTRNTEAFF TRBJ1-1 TRBV28
CASSLVGIAGGRETQYF TRBJ2-5 TRBV5-1
CASRPPGLAASYEQYF TRBJ2-7 TRBV28
CASSRYNSGTGLETQYF TRBJ2-5 TRBV5-1